The following is a T cell receptor (beta chain) sequence with its context. Its antigen is as yet unknown. These data are taken from a study of beta chain features in type 1 diabetes. The isolated RNA, all of it, was reverse transcribed, so expressed TCRB transcripts were what got sequenced. Produced via immunoSEQ multiplex PCR; TCRdb's table is partial and in-frame only. The sample carries 300,000 or so clones, about 13% recorded once. Trimming shortened V by 0 bases and J by 3 bases, and 11 bases separated the two germline ends. The germline CDR1 and CDR2 sequences are MGHRA and YSYEKL. The CDR3 spans 15 residues. Study results and limitations: Moderate yet significant TCRB CDR3 shortening was seen in Type 1 diabetes patients in all four CD4+ subsets. Patients with type 1 diabetes showed fewer VDJ junction insertions and more deletions. It was among patients, rather than healthy donors, that naive, central memory and Treg TCRB repertoires appeared more similar.

This sequence was found in a woman younger than 30 with type 1 diabetes. The specimen was naive CD4+ T cells from blood. The genes are TRBV4-1 and TRBJ1-2; D is possibly TRBD1 (6 bases). This CDR3 reads CASSQDWGGDYGYTF. In DNA form, the CDR3 reads TGCGCCAGCAGCCAAGATTGGGGGGGCGACTATGGCTACACCTTC.